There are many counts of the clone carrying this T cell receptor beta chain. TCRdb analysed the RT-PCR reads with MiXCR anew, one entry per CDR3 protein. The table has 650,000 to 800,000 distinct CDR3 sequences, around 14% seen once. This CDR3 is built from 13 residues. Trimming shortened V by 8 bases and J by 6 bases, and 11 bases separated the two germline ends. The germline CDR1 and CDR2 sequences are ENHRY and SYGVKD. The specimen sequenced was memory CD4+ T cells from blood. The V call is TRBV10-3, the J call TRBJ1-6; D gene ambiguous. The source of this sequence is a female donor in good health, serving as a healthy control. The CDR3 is CAIEKDLNSPLHF. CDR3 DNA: TGTGCCATCGAAAAGGACCTTAATTCACCCCTCCACTTT.